Each of the 16 T cell receptor beta chains below was sequenced from the same sample in a study of cytomegalovirus exposure and HLA in healthy donors. The PCR contained 60 Vbeta and 13 Jbeta primers. The data were produced by immunoSEQ multiplex PCR, yet TCRdb's version contains in-frame clones alone and is incomplete. The sample has nearly 110,000 clones, more than 65% seen once. Sample: PBMCs. The receptors here all came from a boy under 18 in good health and CMV-seronegative.

V is TRBV7-9 and J is TRBJ1-5; 7 bases line up with TRBD1. The CDR3 is made up of 14 amino acids. J lost 3 bases, V lost 3 bases, and 2 bases had no gene match. CDR1 and CDR2 from the germline V gene are SEHNR and FQNEAQ (reference sequence). The CDR3 DNA reads as TGTGCCAGCAGCTTTCAGGGGGACAATCAGCCCCAGCATTTT. Translation: CASSFQGDNQPQHF.

This chain joins TRBV7-2 and TRBJ2-1; 7 bases agree with TRBD1. Germline V gene data show CDR1 as SGHTA and CDR2 as FQGNSA. This CDR3 spans 14 amino acids. V shed 5 bases, J shed 4 bases, and the junction held 5 bases outside the gene matches. The DNA for the CDR3 is TGTGCCAGCAGCCCGGGACAGTCATACAATGAGCAGTTCTTC. Protein: CASSPGQSYNEQFF.

V and J are TRBV5-1 and TRBJ1-1, with D perhaps TRBD1 (6 bases). Germline V lookup: CDR1 SGHRS, CDR2 YFSETQ. The V gene lost 0 bases and the J gene lost 11 bases, with 20 bases spanning the gap. The CDR3 spans 15 residues. CDR3 loop: CASSLVPTGMFGAFF. In DNA form, the CDR3 reads TGCGCCAGCAGCTTGGTGCCAACAGGGATGTTTGGCGCTTTCTTT.

The chain employs TRBV10-3 and TRBJ1-4, with a possible D match to TRBD1 (5 bases). CDR1 is ENHRY, CDR2 SYGVKD, per germline. Trimming pared 0 bases from V and 3 bases from J, leaving 8 bases between. The CDR3 length is 15 residues. CDR3 sequence: CAISESGPPNEKLFF. The CDR3 bases are TGTGCCATCAGTGAGTCGGGGCCCCCTAATGAAAAACTGTTTTTT.

The chain is built from TRBV5-1 and TRBJ1-1, with D possibly being TRBD1 (5 bases). Germline values: CDR1 SGHRS, CDR2 YFSETQ. V dropped 4 bases and J dropped 1 base, with 14 bases sitting between them. The CDR3 runs 15 residues. The chain's CDR3 is CASSPGGWENTEAFF. CDR3 nucleotides: TGCGCCAGCAGCCCCGGGGGTTGGGAGAACACTGAAGCTTTCTTT.

V gene TRBV10-3 combines with J gene TRBJ1-6, with D perhaps TRBD1 (5 bases). CDR1 ENHRY and CDR2 SYGVKD come from the germline V gene. CDR3 size: 14 residues. The germline V and J ends were trimmed by 9 bases and 9 bases, with 18 bases remaining between them. The CDR3 region is CAILEVPGGSPLHF. CDR3 in DNA: TGTGCCATACTGGAAGTCCCGGGGGGTTCACCCCTCCACTTT.

This chain links TRBV2 with TRBJ2-4; D not certain. Germline V gene lookup returns CDR1 SNHLY and CDR2 FYNNEI. The CDR3 sequence is 14 residues long. Trimming pared 7 bases from V and 0 bases from J, leaving 10 bases between. CDR3 sequence: CASNSLLAKNIQYF. CDR3 DNA: TGTGCCAGCAACAGCCTACTAGCCAAAAACATTCAGTACTTC.

J is TRBJ2-5 and V is TRBV5-4, with D unresolved. CDR1 is SGHNT, CDR2 YYREEE, per germline (reference sequence). The CDR3 sequence is 13 residues long. Trimming removed 2 bases at V and 5 bases at J, with 10 bases between. The CDR3 sequence is CASSLTLGETQYF. CDR3 DNA sequence: TGTGCCAGCAGCTTAACCCTCGGGGAGACCCAGTACTTC.

The chain carries TRBV19 and TRBJ2-7; possible D gene TRBD2, 8 bases. The CDR3 has 13 residues. CDR1 and CDR2 (germline): LNHDA, SQIVND (reference sequence). Deletions cut 3 bases from V and 6 bases from J, with 12 bases between. In DNA form, the CDR3 reads TGTGCCAGTAGTATCGGGAGGGGGCTCGAGCAGTACTTC. Encoded protein: CASSIGRGLEQYF.

V and J are TRBV6-5 and TRBJ2-7; D is possibly TRBD2 (5 bases). Trimming shortened V by 4 bases and J by 7 bases, and 11 bases separated the two germline ends. This CDR3 is built from 12 residues. Germline CDR1 is MNHEY and CDR2 is SVGAGI. This CDR3 is CASSFPRGEQYF. For the CDR3, the DNA is TGTGCCAGCAGTTTCCCTCGGGGAGAGCAGTACTTC.

The genes are TRBV7-9 and TRBJ1-4; no clear D. The ends were cut back, 5 bases at V and 10 bases at J, with 17 bases in the middle. In germline, CDR1 is SEHNR, CDR2 FQNEAQ (reference sequence). The CDR3 totals 14 residues. Here the CDR3 reads CASSLTSPEGKLFF. The CDR3 DNA sequence: TGTGCCAGCAGCCTCACATCTCCCGAGGGAAAACTGTTTTTT.

The chain employs TRBV7-9 and TRBJ2-2; perhaps TRBD1 as D (6 bases). The CDR3 consists of 17 residues. V was cut by 2 bases and J by 7 bases, with 20 bases left in between. CDR1 and CDR2 (germline): SEHNR, FQNEAQ (reference sequence). The CDR3 DNA reads as TGTGCCAGCAGCTTATCCAGGGGTGGGGGCCAGGACGGGGAGCTGTTTTTT. It encodes CASSLSRGGGQDGELFF.

This clone was observed a handful of times. The chain uses TRBV29-1 and TRBJ1-1, with 8 bases that match TRBD1. CDR1 and CDR2 from the germline V gene are SQVTM and ANQGSEA. The CDR3 spans 13 residues. V lost 5 bases, J lost 3 bases, and 5 bases stayed unmatched. The CDR3 nucleotides are TGCAGCGTTATCAGGGGGCGGGACACTGAAGCTTTCTTT. Its translation: CSVIRGRDTEAFF.

V gene TRBV5-6 combines with J gene TRBJ2-3; D is ambiguous. The V gene lost 1 base and the J gene lost 3 bases, with 12 bases spanning the gap. This CDR3 has 15 residues. Germline loops: CDR1 SGHDT, CDR2 YYEEEE. CDR3 sequence (DNA): TGTGCCAGCAGCTTGAATGTTTTAATGACAGATACGCAGTATTTT. This codes for CASSLNVLMTDTQYF.

CDR3 amino acids: CASRGGGNTGELFF. CDR3 in DNA: TGTGCCAGCAGGGGTGGCGGAAACACCGGGGAGCTGTTTTTT. The rearrangement links TRBV28 to TRBJ2-2; no reliable D call. Germline V gene sequence: CDR1 MDHEN, CDR2 SYDVKM. V was cut by 6 bases and J by 2 bases, with 10 bases left in between. CDR3 length equals 14 residues.

This chain uses TRBV2 with TRBJ1-5; D is unresolved. The CDR3 sequence is 13 residues long. Trimming pared 4 bases from V and 3 bases from J, leaving 7 bases between. Germline V CDR1 and CDR2: SNHLY, FYNNEI. CDR3 residues: CASSGAINQPQHF. The CDR3 bases are TGTGCCAGCAGTGGGGCCATCAATCAGCCCCAGCATTTT.